A selection of T cell receptor beta chains follows, all from one sample in a study of regulatory T cells in long-lasting Graves disease. TCRdb ran MiXCR on the multiplex PCR reads and lists one entry per CDR3 protein. The data hold some 400,000 distinct CDR3 sequences, with 15% observed a single time. The data were also submitted as part of a second study, on T cells in Graves' hyperthyroidism and ophthalmopathy.

The sample here was peripheral blood mononuclear cells (PBMCs), taken at new diagnosis, from a patient treated with antithyroid drugs. The receptor set was obtained from a woman aged 25 to 39 with Graves disease. CDR3s include the opening cysteine and the closing phenylalanine or tryptophan. D genes are given only for firm matches. Clone size, where shown, is once, few, many, or a class for clones that have expanded.

many	TRBV7-9	TRBJ1-5	-	TGTGCCAGCAGCTTAGCGGTGGGGGTCTCGCGCAATCAGCCCCAGCATTTT	CASSLAVGVSRNQPQHF
many	TRBV5-4	TRBJ1-1	-	TGTGCCAGCAGCCGGGGACGGAGAACTACTGAAGCTTTCTTT	CASSRGRRTTEAFF
many	TRBV20-1	TRBJ2-7	TRBD2	TGCAGTGCTAGTGAAGTTTCTAGCGGGACCTACGAGCAGTACTTC	CSASEVSSGTYEQYF
many	TRBV20-1	TRBJ1-5	TRBD1	TGCAGTGCTGGAGGGGGCGCGGGAAATCAGCCCCAGCATTTT	CSAGGGAGNQPQHF
many	TRBV5-1	TRBJ2-1	-	TGCGCCAGCAGCCCTAACACCAATGAGCAGTTCTTC	CASSPNTNEQFF
many	TRBV12-3/TRBV12-4	TRBJ2-4	-	TGTGCCAGCAGCTACCGCCGGGGAGACATTCAGTACTTC	CASSYRRGDIQYF
few	TRBV5-1	TRBJ2-2	-	TGCGCCAGCAAGGGGCACGAGAACACCGGGGAGCTGTTTTTT	CASKGHENTGELFF
-	TRBV5-1	TRBJ2-1	TRBD2	TGCGCCAGCAGCACCGGACTAGCGGGAGGGTGGAATGAGCAGTTCTTC	CASSTGLAGGWNEQFF
many	TRBV30	TRBJ1-4	-	TGTGCCTGGAGGGGGGGGCAGAGCGAAAAACTGTTTTTT	CAWRGGQSEKLFF
many	TRBV12-3/TRBV12-4	TRBJ2-7	-	TGTGCCAGCGGGCAGGGAGTGTCGTTCTACGAGCAGTACTTC	CASGQGVSFYEQYF
many	TRBV3-1	TRBJ1-1	-	TGTGCCAGCAGCCAAGATACTTTCTGGGGGAGGCCCTGGCTGAACACTGAAGCTTTCTTT	CASSQDTFWGRPWLNTEAFF
many	TRBV20-1	TRBJ1-2	-	TGCAGTGCGGGGGGGGGGCAGGGAGGCTATGGCTACACCTTC	CSAGGGQGGYGYTF
-	TRBV10-2	TRBJ1-1	-	TGCGCCAGCATTAATTTTATGAACACTGAAGCTTTCTTT	CASINFMNTEAFF
-	TRBV19	TRBJ2-3	-	TGTGCCAGTAGTGCCTCCGGGACAAGTTTCTTTATTACAGATACGCAGTATTTT	CASSASGTSFFITDTQYF
many	TRBV7-9	TRBJ2-2	-	TGTGCCAGCAGTTTTTCAGGGGCCGGGGAGCTGTTTTTT	CASSFSGAGELFF
-	TRBV20-1	TRBJ1-4	TRBD1	TGCAGTGCGCACCCCGAGGACAGGGGGCCTCCGACTAATGAAAAACTGTTTTTT	CSAHPEDRGPPTNEKLFF
many	TRBV11-2	TRBJ2-1	TRBD2	TGTGCCTCCCTTCGGACTAGCGGGAGCCACAATGAGCAGTTCTTC	CASLRTSGSHNEQFF
few	TRBV19	TRBJ2-7	-	TGTGCCAGTAGTACCCATCTCCGGGGAGGTAACAACTACTACGAGCAGTACTTC	CASSTHLRGGNNYYEQYF
many	TRBV30	TRBJ2-2	-	TGTGCCTGGGTGGACGGAGGGGGCAGAGAGCTGTTTTTT	CAWVDGGGRELFF
many	TRBV11-2	TRBJ2-1	TRBD2	TGTGCCAGCAGCTTTAGCCCCTTCCAGCGGGAGCTAATCGAGCAGTTCTTC	CASSFSPFQRELIEQFF
many	TRBV27	TRBJ1-1	-	TGTGCCAGCAGTTTAAGGGCGGCGGGTGGGGGTACTGAAGCTTTCTTT	CASSLRAAGGGTEAFF
many	TRBV4-1	TRBJ1-2	-	TGCGCCAGCAGCCAAGATCAGGGGATTCGTAGCTACACCTTC	CASSQDQGIRSYTF
many	TRBV11-2	TRBJ2-7	-	TGTGCCAGCAGCTTAGAAACGCCGGGCGCCGAGCAGTACTTC	CASSLETPGAEQYF
few	TRBV10-3	TRBJ1-1	-	TGTGCCACTGGCCCCCTGAACACTGAAGCTTTCTTT	CATGPLNTEAFF
many	TRBV6-5	TRBJ1-5	-	TGTGCCAGCAGTTACTGGAGTGGGCAGGCTGATCAGCCCCAGCATTTT	CASSYWSGQADQPQHF
-	TRBV6-5	TRBJ2-5	-	TGTGCCAGCAGTTACGTATGGCATACAGCCCAGTACTTC	CASSYVWHTAQYF
many	TRBV11-1	TRBJ2-7	-	TGTGCCAGCAGCCCGAGGGGGGTCTGGGAGCAGTACTTC	CASSPRGVWEQYF
many	TRBV2	TRBJ2-7	-	TGTGCCAGCAGTTTTGACACGAAATTAGGGCACGAGCAGTACTTC	CASSFDTKLGHEQYF
many	TRBV30	TRBJ2-3	TRBD2	TGTGCCTGGGGAGGAGGGCTAGCGGCCACAGATACGCAGTATTTT	CAWGGGLAATDTQYF
many	TRBV6-1	TRBJ2-5	TRBD1	TGTGCCTGTTCAGACAGGGTTCGGGAGACCCAGTACTTC	CACSDRVRETQYF
few	TRBV10-3	TRBJ2-7	-	TGTGCCATCAGTCCTTCAACGGATCTCTACGAGCAGTACTTC	CAISPSTDLYEQYF
many	TRBV29-1	TRBJ2-7	-	TGCAGCGCCGGAGATTCCTGGGGCTCCTACGAGCAGTACTTC	CSAGDSWGSYEQYF
many	TRBV10-3	TRBJ2-7	-	TGTGCCATCAGTGAGCCCGTTGGCTACGAGCAGTACTTC	CAISEPVGYEQYF
many	TRBV12-3/TRBV12-4	TRBJ2-1	TRBD1	TGTGCCAGCAGCCGGGGGACAGGGGGCTCCTACAATGAGCAGTTCTTC	CASSRGTGGSYNEQFF
-	TRBV9	TRBJ2-2	-	TGTGCCAGCAGCGTAGCCGCGACGGGAGCCGTCACCGGGGAGCTGTTTTTT	CASSVAATGAVTGELFF
-	TRBV20-1	TRBJ2-2	-	TGCGGTGCTTTTGCACCCACCGGGGAGCTGTTTTTT	CGAFAPTGELFF
medium-sized	TRBV11-2	TRBJ2-3	-	TGTGCCAGCAGCTTCGCGGATACGCAGTATTTT	CASSFADTQYF
many	TRBV11-2	TRBJ2-5	TRBD1	TGTGCCAGCAGCTCACCGGGACAGGGAGAGTTTCGGGAGACCCAGTACTTC	CASSSPGQGEFRETQYF
many	TRBV27	TRBJ2-7	TRBD1	TGTGCCAGCTGGGGACAGGGGGCCCGGGTGCAGTACTTC	CASWGQGARVQYF
many	TRBV12-3/TRBV12-4	TRBJ1-3	TRBD1	TGTGCCAGCCAGGGACAGGCCTCTGGAAACACCATATATTTT	CASQGQASGNTIYF
-	TRBV2	TRBJ2-3	TRBD2	TGTGCCAGCAGTGAAGTCGGGACTAGCGGGTACCCAGCGCAGTATTTT	CASSEVGTSGYPAQYF
-	TRBV20-1	TRBJ2-5	-	TGCAGTGCTAGCCCGGGGGACTACCAAGGGGGGGAGACCCAGTACTTC	CSASPGDYQGGETQYF
many	TRBV5-6	TRBJ1-1	-	TGTGCCAGCAGCGGAGGGGAGGACACTGAAGCTTTCTTT	CASSGGEDTEAFF
many	TRBV6-2/TRBV6-3	TRBJ2-3	-	TGTGCCAGCAGTTCCCTCCCTGCGGGGGCAAGGGGGCGTTCAGATACGCAGTATTTT	CASSSLPAGARGRSDTQYF
many	TRBV6-1	TRBJ2-7	TRBD1	TGTGCCAGCAGTGGGGCGAAGACAGGGCTTGAGCAGTACTTC	CASSGAKTGLEQYF
many	TRBV5-1	TRBJ2-2	-	TGCGCCAGCAGGATTAGCGGGACAGCGAACACCGGGGAGCTGTTTTTT	CASRISGTANTGELFF
many	TRBV20-1	TRBJ2-7	TRBD2	TGCAGTGCTATACCGGGACTAGGCTACGAGCAGTACTTC	CSAIPGLGYEQYF
many	TRBV5-6	TRBJ1-6	-	TGTGCCAGCAGCATCCCCGGTCTTGAGGGTCGTTCACCCCTCCACTTT	CASSIPGLEGRSPLHF
few	TRBV20-1	TRBJ2-2	-	TGCAGTGCTAGGTTTACCCCCACCGGGGAGCTGTTTTTT	CSARFTPTGELFF